This T cell receptor beta chain was observed in a study of T cells after yellow fever vaccination (dated by TCRdb to about 2019). Regarding the study in general: The SMART-Seq v4 Ultra Low Input RNA kit was used to prepare libraries from fractions with low cell numbers. Blood samples were taken at several timepoints before and after primary and secondary immunization, and bulk PBMC replicates and cell subsets were isolated. To track T-cell clones before and after primary and booster YFV17D yellow fever vaccination, bulk TCR alpha and beta repertoires were sequenced longitudinally. Two healthy male donors, one aged 18 to 29 and one aged 30 to 40 years, were included in the cohort.

TCR cDNA was synthesized by 5'RACE template switching, through which a universal primer site and unique molecular identifiers were introduced. Priming of cDNA synthesis was performed from both the TCR alpha and TCR beta constant segments. Library amplification used two PCR steps, and the second PCR step added sample barcodes and sequencing adapters. Sequencing of libraries was done on Illumina HiSeq 2500 (2x100 bp) or NovaSeq (2x150 bp). In the original analysis: MIGEC handled demultiplexing of reads and collapsing into UMI consensus sequences, while MiXCR performed V(D)J alignment. Clonotypes responding to the vaccine were identified with edgeR on replicate PBMC samples, with the criteria of FDR below 0.01 and a log2 fold change above 5 up to day 15. CD4 or CD8 identity was assigned to each bulk clonotype according to whether the clonotype was present at higher abundance in the sequenced CD4 repertoire or the sequenced CD8 repertoire. TCRdb reanalyzed the raw reads on its own, using fastp at Q25 for trimming and MiXCR for clone calling, and kept in-frame beta chains. When rows share a CDR3 protein, they turn into one entry using the most common DNA and genes. TCRdb, not the authors, supplied the V and J calls. Recorded for this sample are some 500,000 distinct CDR3 sequences; approximately 13% of them occurred a single time. The ten largest clones capture over 12% of the sample.

The CDR1 and CDR2 encoded by the germline V gene (reference sequence) are GTSNPN and SVGIG. The CDR3 holds 13 amino acids from the cysteine to the phenylalanine. Only the CDR3 region is kept as DNA, spanning 39 bases read in frame from base 1. After removal of 8 bases from V and 9 bases from J, the junction retains 12 bases not matched to a gene. Interpreted using the paper, the treatment or condition label stands for: live attenuated yellow fever vaccine strain. At every blood-draw timepoint, two biological replicates of bulk PBMCs were collected. A standard Ficoll-Paque protocol was used to isolate PBMCs from peripheral blood. TriZol was used to extract RNA from bulk PBMCs, CD4 and CD8 fractions, and dextramer-positive and dextramer-negative fractions. This clonotype was seen more than once but under ten times. Its recognized antigen is unknown. Base quality data are lacking; no much larger clone is found one base away.

Broad study findings and their caveats: After the booster, most of the clones that had expanded following primary vaccination were detected again (approximately 96% of CD4 and more than 85% of CD8), which suggests that memory was broadly maintained. A small fraction of clonotypes showed up in both the CD4 and CD8 compartments, probably as a result of convergent recombination. FACS-sorted repertoires could contain abundant contaminating clonotypes from the bulk population, so computational filtering was required. The secondary T-cell response was weaker than the primary response but faster, peaking on day 5 instead of day 15. The study included only a couple of donors, which limits how far the findings can be generalized.

The sample consisted of PBMCs, taken on the day of the yellow fever booster vaccination. The sequence was collected from a man aged 25-45 years who received the YFV17D yellow fever vaccine. The rearrangement joined TRBV30 to TRBJ1-5; a stretch of 8 junction bases matches TRBD1. The CDR3 loop reads CASGGTGGGPQHF. The DNA sequence is given as TGTGCCAGCGGTGGCACAGGGGGGGGGCCCCAGCATTTT.